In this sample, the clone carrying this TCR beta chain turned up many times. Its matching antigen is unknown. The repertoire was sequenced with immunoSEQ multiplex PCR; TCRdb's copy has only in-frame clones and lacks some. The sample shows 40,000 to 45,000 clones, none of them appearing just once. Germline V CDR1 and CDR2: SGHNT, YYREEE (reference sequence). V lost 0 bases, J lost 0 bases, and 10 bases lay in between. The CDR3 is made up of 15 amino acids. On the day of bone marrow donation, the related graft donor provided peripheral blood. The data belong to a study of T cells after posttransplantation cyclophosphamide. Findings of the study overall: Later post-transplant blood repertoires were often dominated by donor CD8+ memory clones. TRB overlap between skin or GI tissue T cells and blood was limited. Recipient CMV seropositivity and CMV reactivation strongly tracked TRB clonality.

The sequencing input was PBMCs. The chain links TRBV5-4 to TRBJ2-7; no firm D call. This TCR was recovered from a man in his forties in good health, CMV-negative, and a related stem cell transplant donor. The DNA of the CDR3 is TGTGCCAGCAGCTTGGTCCCCGGCGGCTCCTACGAGCAGTACGTC. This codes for CASSLVPGGSYEQYV.